Listed below are T cell receptor beta chains from one sample, sequenced in a study of CD8 T cells in Susac syndrome. In TCRdb, the immunoSEQ multiplex PCR reads were re-called with MiXCR into one record per CDR3 protein. The data show 200,000 or so distinct CDR3 sequences, about 96% seen once. The sample consisted of CD4+ T cells from PBMCs. The receptors shown here come from a human donor with multiple sclerosis. CDR3s include the opening cysteine and the closing phenylalanine or tryptophan. D genes are given only for firm matches. Some rows have no size entry. The others give once, few or many, or a class for an expanded clone.

len | j_gene | v_gene | abundance | d_gene | CDR3aa | CDR3nt
14 | TRBJ1-2 | TRBV5-1 | . | . | CASSLRVGEAGYTF | TGCGCCAGCAGCTTGCGTGTTGGAGAGGCTGGCTACACCTTC
15 | TRBJ2-7 | TRBV5-4 | . | TRBD1 | CASSPARQGMYEQYF | TGTGCCAGCAGCCCCGCCCGACAGGGCATGTACGAGCAGTACTTC
16 | TRBJ2-1 | TRBV3-1 | . | TRBD2 | CASSQGWTSGSNEQFF | TGTGCCAGCAGCCAAGGGTGGACTAGCGGGAGCAATGAGCAGTTCTTC
16 | TRBJ2-7 | TRBV7-2 | . | TRBD1 | CASSYSTGTASYEQYF | TGTGCCAGCAGCTACTCGACCGGGACAGCCTCCTACGAGCAGTACTTC
14 | TRBJ2-1 | TRBV11-2 | once | TRBD1 | CASTRTGGRNEQFF | TGTGCCAGCACACGGACAGGGGGGAGGAATGAGCAGTTCTTC
16 | TRBJ2-1 | TRBV13 | . | . | CASSLGSRGLSDEQFF | TGTGCCAGCAGCTTAGGATCCCGGGGGCTAAGCGATGAGCAGTTCTTC
14 | TRBJ2-3 | TRBV29-1 | . | . | CSVAPGTPPDTQYF | TGCAGCGTTGCCCCCGGGACTCCACCAGATACGCAGTATTTT
14 | TRBJ1-1 | TRBV29-1 | . | . | CSVQGMEGSTEAFF | TGCAGCGTTCAGGGGATGGAGGGGAGCACTGAAGCTTTCTTT
18 | TRBJ2-1 | TRBV20-1 | . | TRBD2 | CSASNDPIAGGSYNEQFF | TGCAGTGCTTCCAATGACCCGATAGCGGGAGGTTCCTACAATGAGCAGTTCTTC
14 | TRBJ2-5 | TRBV5-1 | . | TRBD2 | CASSRSGRDETQYF | TGCGCCAGCAGCCGTAGCGGGAGAGATGAGACCCAGTACTTC
14 | TRBJ1-1 | TRBV11-2 | . | TRBD1 | CASSIQGARAEAFF | TGTGCCAGCAGCATACAGGGGGCGAGGGCTGAAGCTTTCTTT
14 | TRBJ2-4 | TRBV12-5 | . | . | CASGLGGNGNIQYF | TGTGCTAGTGGTTTGGGCGGGAACGGAAACATTCAGTACTTC
14 | TRBJ1-1 | TRBV15 | . | TRBD1 | CATSRLGTGSGAFF | TGTGCCACCAGCAGACTCGGGACAGGGTCTGGAGCTTTCTTT
14 | TRBJ2-3 | TRBV29-1 | . | TRBD1 | CSVIRTGGTDTQYF | TGCAGCGTTATCCGGACAGGAGGCACAGATACGCAGTATTTT
17 | TRBJ2-1 | TRBV20-1 | . | TRBD1 | CSARGPGTGGSYNEQFF | TGCAGTGCTAGGGGGCCCGGGACAGGGGGCTCCTACAATGAGCAGTTCTTC
15 | TRBJ1-5 | TRBV4-2 | . | . | CASSQETAWSQPQHF | TGTGCCAGCAGCCAAGAGACAGCTTGGAGCCAGCCCCAGCATTTT
11 | TRBJ1-1 | TRBV29-1 | . | . | CSVGVVGAAFF | TGCAGCGTTGGAGTAGTGGGGGCGGCTTTCTTT
15 | TRBJ2-7 | TRBV3-1 | . | . | CASSPAGAYSYEQYF | TGTGCCAGCAGCCCGGCGGGGGCATACTCCTACGAGCAGTACTTC
15 | TRBJ2-5 | TRBV24-1 | . | TRBD1 | CATSDSQGAGETQYF | TGTGCCACCAGTGATTCTCAGGGGGCTGGTGAGACCCAGTACTTC
16 | TRBJ2-3 | TRBV3-1 | . | TRBD2 | CASRQRTSGSTDTQYF | TGTGCCAGCAGACAGAGGACTAGCGGATCCACAGATACGCAGTATTTT
12 | TRBJ2-7 | TRBV30 | . | . | CAWTRTGYEQYF | TGTGCCTGGACGAGGACGGGCTACGAGCAGTACTTC
13 | TRBJ2-3 | TRBV29-1 | . | . | CSVEPDKTDTQYF | TGCAGCGTTGAACCGGACAAGACAGATACGCAGTATTTT
15 | TRBJ2-2 | TRBV5-1 | . | . | CASSLVQGSTGELFF | TGCGCCAGCAGCTTGGTCCAAGGTAGCACCGGGGAGCTGTTTTTT
15 | TRBJ2-5 | TRBV9 | . | . | CASSQGLAPQETQYF | TGTGCCAGCAGCCAAGGCCTTGCCCCTCAAGAGACCCAGTACTTC
14 | TRBJ1-2 | TRBV12-3/TRBV12-4 | . | TRBD1 | CASSLTGFYGGYTF | TGTGCCAGCAGTCTGACAGGGTTTTATGGAGGCTACACCTTC
14 | TRBJ2-3 | TRBV30 | . | TRBD2 | CAWSVRGGSDTQYF | TGTGCCTGGAGTGTGCGGGGGGGGTCAGATACGCAGTATTTT
14 | TRBJ1-1 | TRBV12-3/TRBV12-4 | . | . | CASTGQVINTEAFF | TGTGCCAGCACGGGCCAAGTTATAAACACTGAAGCTTTCTTT
12 | TRBJ2-7 | TRBV29-1 | few | . | CSVGQSSYEQYF | TGCAGCGTTGGGCAGAGCTCCTACGAGCAGTACTTC
13 | TRBJ2-1 | TRBV10-3 | . | . | CAISDRLLNEQFF | TGTGCCATCAGTGACAGACTCCTCAATGAGCAGTTCTTC
12 | TRBJ1-1 | TRBV20-1 | . | . | CSAYAGREEAFF | TGCAGTGCTTATGCGGGCAGGGAGGAAGCTTTCTTT
17 | TRBJ2-1 | TRBV4-1 | . | TRBD2 | CASSQPTLTSGWGEQFF | TGCGCCAGCAGCCAACCCACCTTGACTAGCGGTTGGGGTGAGCAGTTCTTC
13 | TRBJ1-1 | TRBV29-1 | . | . | CSVQDRGVTEAFF | TGCAGCGTTCAGGACAGAGGTGTCACTGAAGCTTTCTTT
14 | TRBJ2-1 | TRBV27 | once | . | CASSSTPGYNEQFF | TGTGCCAGCAGTTCAACTCCAGGGTACAATGAGCAGTTCTTC
15 | TRBJ2-7 | TRBV29-1 | . | . | CSAKTGQISSYEQYF | TGCAGCGCGAAAACCGGACAGATCAGCTCCTACGAGCAGTACTTC
16 | TRBJ2-1 | TRBV20-1 | once | TRBD2 | CSARSSGGAGYNEQFF | TGCAGTGCTAGGTCTAGCGGGGGGGCTGGCTACAATGAGCAGTTCTTC